These T cell receptor beta chains were read from a single sample in a study of blood T cell repertoires in COVID-19. Method: immunoSEQ multiplex PCR; TCRdb's copy keeps in-frame clones and lacks some. The repertoire holds 90,000 to 120,000 clones, with 82% as singletons. Material for sequencing was peripheral blood. The receptors derive from a man in his 60s with acute or convalescent COVID-19. Both conserved end residues are part of each CDR3. The order of the fields is J gene, V gene, clone size, D gene, CDR3 protein, CDR3 DNA. A D gene is named only where the DNA matches it firmly. The size entry is marked missing in some rows and otherwise reads once, few, many or a size class.

>TRBJ1-3|TRBV7-2|.|TRBD1
CASSPGQAWGNTIYF
TGTGCCAGCAGCCCGGGACAGGCCTGGGGAAACACCATATATTTT
>TRBJ2-3|TRBV5-4|.|.
CASSLDRAVPTQYF
TGTGCCAGCAGCTTGGACAGGGCCGTTCCTACGCAGTATTTT
>TRBJ1-2|TRBV5-1|.|TRBD1
CASSFDPGQGAYGYTF
TGCGCCAGCAGCTTTGACCCGGGACAGGGGGCCTATGGCTACACCTTC
>TRBJ1-4|TRBV5-6|.|TRBD1
CASSLQDRRNEKLFF
TGTGCCAGCAGCTTGCAGGACAGGAGAAATGAAAAACTGTTTTTT
>TRBJ1-1|TRBV10-1|.|.
CASGGSLGPAFF
TGCGCCAGCGGCGGGTCCCTAGGACCAGCTTTCTTT
>TRBJ2-7|TRBV7-8|.|.
CASSAGQRSYEQYF
TGTGCCAGCAGCGCCGGACAGCGCTCCTACGAGCAGTACTTC
>TRBJ2-7|TRBV19|.|.
CASSIQIIGSYEQYF
TGTGCCAGTAGTATTCAAATCATCGGCTCCTACGAGCAGTACTTC
>TRBJ2-7|TRBV19|once|TRBD2
CASSRTSGTYEQYF
TGTGCCAGTAGTAGGACTAGCGGGACCTACGAGCAGTACTTC
>TRBJ1-5|TRBV3-1/TRBV3-2|.|.
CASSQDEAQPQHF
TGTGCCAGCAGCCAAGACGAAGCTCAGCCCCAGCATTTT
>TRBJ2-1|TRBV9|.|TRBD2
CASSVATGTSSNEQFF
TGTGCCAGCAGCGTAGCGACGGGGACTAGCAGCAATGAGCAGTTCTTC
>TRBJ2-1|TRBV5-1|.|TRBD2
CASSFSTSGRNEQFF
TGCGCCAGCAGCTTCTCCACTAGCGGGAGGAATGAGCAGTTCTTC
>TRBJ1-2|TRBV7-3|.|TRBD1
CASSLTGQDLDGYTF
TGTGCCAGCAGCTTAACGGGACAGGATTTGGATGGCTACACCTTC
>TRBJ2-5|TRBV7-2|.|.
CASSPGPYDRRETQYF
TGTGCCAGCAGCCCGGGCCCTTACGACCGGAGGGAGACCCAGTACTTC
>TRBJ2-7|TRBV7-2|.|TRBD2
CASSMRLAGGYEQYF
TGTGCCAGCAGCATGAGACTAGCGGGAGGATACGAGCAGTACTTC
>TRBJ2-1|TRBV7-9|.|TRBD2
CASSSAPGLTSGSDEQFF
TGTGCCAGCAGCTCAGCGCCGGGACTAACTAGCGGGAGTGATGAGCAGTTCTTC
>TRBJ1-5|TRBV2|.|.
CASRRDSVRNQPQHF
TGTGCCAGCAGAAGGGACTCCGTTCGGAATCAGCCCCAGCATTTT
>TRBJ2-1|TRBV24-1|.|.
CATSVPNGGSYNEQFF
TGTGCCACCAGTGTCCCGAACGGGGGTTCCTACAATGAGCAGTTCTTC
>TRBJ1-6|TRBV3-1/TRBV3-2|.|.
CASSQGPGAGSPLHF
TGTGCCAGCAGCCAAGGACCAGGGGCTGGTTCACCCCTCCACTTT
>TRBJ1-1|TRBV28|.|.
CASSFFGFQGRRETEAFF
TGTGCCAGCAGTTTTTTCGGGTTTCAGGGGCGCAGGGAGACTGAAGCTTTCTTT
>TRBJ2-1|TRBV7-2|.|TRBD1
CASSLGGTGGNEQFF
TGTGCCAGCAGCTTAGGAGGGACAGGGGGCAATGAGCAGTTCTTC
>TRBJ1-2|TRBV10-3|few|TRBD1
CAISEFVQGKANYGYTF
TGTGCCATCAGTGAGTTCGTACAGGGGAAGGCTAACTATGGCTACACCTTC
>TRBJ1-1|TRBV18|many|.
CASSPGVNTEAFF
TGTGCCAGCTCACCCGGAGTGAACACTGAAGCTTTCTTT
>TRBJ1-2|TRBV5-5|.|TRBD1
CASSLARGVGNYGYTF
TGTGCCAGCAGCTTGGCCAGGGGGGTTGGAAACTATGGCTACACCTTC
>TRBJ2-3|TRBV28|.|TRBD2
CASSPLGVAGGPTDTQYF
TGTGCCAGCAGTCCCCTGGGGGTAGCGGGGGGGCCCACAGATACGCAGTATTTT
>TRBJ1-4|TRBV19|.|TRBD1
CASSLSRQGGEKLFF
TGTGCCAGTAGTCTTTCACGACAGGGAGGCGAAAAACTGTTTTTT
>TRBJ1-6|TRBV5-4|.|TRBD1
CASSPQGDNSPLHF
TGTGCCAGCAGCCCCCAGGGGGACAATTCACCCCTCCACTTT
>TRBJ1-5|TRBV10-3|.|TRBD1
CASQGATSNQPQHF
TGTGCCAGCCAGGGGGCAACTAGCAATCAGCCCCAGCATTTT
>TRBJ2-7|TRBV3-1/TRBV3-2|.|.
CASSPSDIYEQYF
TGTGCCAGCAGCCCCTCGGACATCTACGAGCAGTACTTC
>TRBJ1-1|TRBV11-2|.|TRBD1
CASSSSQGAQNAFF
TGTGCCAGCAGTTCGTCACAGGGGGCGCAGAATGCTTTCTTT
>TRBJ1-1|TRBV18|.|.
CASSPRTEFEAFF
TGTGCCAGCTCACCGAGGACAGAGTTTGAAGCTTTCTTT
>TRBJ2-7|TRBV7-8|.|TRBD2
CATRTSGTPGGSYEQYF
TGTGCCACCCGGACTAGCGGGACTCCTGGGGGATCCTACGAGCAGTACTTC
>TRBJ2-3|TRBV5-5|.|TRBD2
CASRRELGGTDTQYF
TGTGCCAGCAGGCGAGAACTGGGGGGGACAGATACGCAGTATTTT
>TRBJ2-7|TRBV27|.|.
CASSFSDRKRGEQYF
TGTGCCAGCAGTTTTTCGGACAGAAAAAGAGGTGAGCAGTACTTC
>TRBJ2-7|TRBV18|.|.
CASSPGTDIEQYF
TGTGCCAGCTCACCCGGGACTGATATCGAGCAGTACTTC
>TRBJ1-4|TRBV6-6|.|TRBD1
CASSRQGASATNEKLFF
TGTGCCAGCAGCCGACAGGGGGCTAGCGCAACTAATGAAAAACTGTTTTTT
>TRBJ1-5|TRBV4-3|.|.
CASSHDIDQPQHF
TGCGCCAGCAGCCACGACATCGATCAGCCCCAGCATTTT
>TRBJ2-1|TRBV27|.|.
CASSLLGGGYNEQFF
TGTGCCAGCAGTTTATTAGGGGGAGGGTACAATGAGCAGTTCTTC
>TRBJ2-2|TRBV13|.|.
CASSTRVFTGELFF
TGTGCCAGCAGCACTCGGGTCTTCACCGGGGAGCTGTTTTTT
>TRBJ1-1|TRBV18|.|TRBD1
CASSSDRGTEAFF
TGTGCCAGCTCTTCCGACAGGGGCACTGAAGCTTTCTTT
>TRBJ2-1|TRBV7-2|.|TRBD1
CASSPDRGEYNEQFF
TGTGCCAGCAGCCCGGACAGGGGGGAGTACAATGAGCAGTTCTTC
>TRBJ2-7|TRBV6-5|.|.
CASRLSRTSSYEQYF
TGTGCCAGCCGGCTCTCGCGGACAAGCTCCTACGAGCAGTACTTC
>TRBJ1-2|TRBV5-4|.|.
CASSLKGDYGYTF
TGTGCCAGCAGCCTAAAGGGGGACTATGGCTACACCTTC